This T cell receptor beta chain was identified during a study of shared clonotypes between healthy human individuals. A single count supports this clone. Germline V gives CDR1 KGHSH, CDR2 LQKENI. The CDR3 sequence is 13 residues long. Between the trimmed V and J ends, which lost 6 bases and 5 bases, there was a span of 14 bases. Bulk PBMC genomic DNA spanned ten immunoSEQ deep plates. TCRdb's table, derived via immunoSEQ multiplex PCR, lists solely in-frame clones and lacks some. The sample consists of 450,000 to 500,000 clones, about 84% of them appearing once. The chain uses TRBV18 and TRBJ2-7, with a tentative D call TRBD1 (5 bases). Sample: PBMCs. The TCR sequence derives from a woman in her forties in good health. Some clones in this sample may be carry-over from other donors' samples. CDR3 protein: CASSPPGNDEQYF. The CDR3 nucleotides are TGTGCCAGCTCGCCCCCAGGGAACGACGAGCAGTACTTC.